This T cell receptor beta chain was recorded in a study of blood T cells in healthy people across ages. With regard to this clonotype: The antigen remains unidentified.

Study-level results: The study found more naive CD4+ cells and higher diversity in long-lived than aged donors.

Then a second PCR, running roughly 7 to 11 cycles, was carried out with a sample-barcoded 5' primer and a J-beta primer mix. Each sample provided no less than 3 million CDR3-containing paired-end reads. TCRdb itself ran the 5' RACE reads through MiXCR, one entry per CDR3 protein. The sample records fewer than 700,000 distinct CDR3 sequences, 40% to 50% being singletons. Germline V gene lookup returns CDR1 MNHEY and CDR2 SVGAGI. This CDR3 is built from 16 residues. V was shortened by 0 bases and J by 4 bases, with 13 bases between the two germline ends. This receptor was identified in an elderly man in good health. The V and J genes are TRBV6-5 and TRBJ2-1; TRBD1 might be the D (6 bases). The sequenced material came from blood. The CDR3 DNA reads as TGTGCCAGCAGTTACTCCATCCGGGACATATACAATGAGCAGTTCTTC. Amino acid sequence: CASSYSIRDIYNEQFF.